A single sample gave rise to the 29 T cell receptor beta chains below, sequenced in a study of monozygotic twins with inflammatory bowel disease. From its re-call of the 5' RACE reads, TCRdb lists each CDR3 protein once, without DNA. Its table records around 380,000 distinct CDR3 sequences. The sequencing sample was made of blood. Receptors were obtained from a human donor with ulcerative colitis or Crohn's disease, or a healthy co-twin of an affected twin (not recorded which).

V and J are TRBV7-9 and TRBJ1-1. The CDR3 is 12 residues long. From germline, CDR1 is SEHNR and CDR2 FQNEAQ (reference sequence). The CDR3 protein is CASSPQDTEAFF.

The chain recombines TRBV5-1 with TRBJ2-5; TCRdb's assignment of TRBD2 cannot be checked, as there is no DNA. This CDR3 contains 14 residues. Germline V gene data show CDR1 as SGHRS and CDR2 as YFSETQ. The CDR3 here is CASSLTGPQETQYF.

This chain links TRBV12-3 or TRBV12-4 with TRBJ1-1; TCRdb indicates TRBD1, and absent DNA this call remains unverified. This CDR3 contains 17 residues. CDR3 residues: CASSFGQVGDMNTEAFF.

This rearrangement joins TRBV5-1 to TRBJ1-2. This CDR3 is 13 amino acids long. The germline gives CDR1 SGHRS, CDR2 YFSETQ. The CDR3 protein is CASSLAGLHGYTF.

This chain links TRBV29-1 with TRBJ2-2; absent DNA, TCRdb's TRBD1 call cannot be checked. Germline lookup yields CDR1 SQVTM and CDR2 ANQGSEA. The CDR3 extends over 16 amino acids. The CDR3 loop is CSVARPTGADTGELFF.

The gene calls are TRBV3-1 and TRBJ2-1. This CDR3 contains 13 residues. From germline, CDR1 is LGHDT and CDR2 YNNKEL (reference sequence). The CDR3 reads CASSQGTVTEQFF.

The CDR3 loop is CASSAEGANYGYTF. The chain joins TRBV6-1 to TRBJ1-2. The CDR3 extends over 14 amino acids. Germline loops: CDR1 MNHNS, CDR2 SASEGT.

V is TRBV4-2 and J is TRBJ2-4; TCRdb's D call of TRBD2 is untestable without DNA. The CDR3 runs to 16 residues. From germline, CDR1 is LGHNA and CDR2 YNFKEQ. CDR3 in amino acids: CASSHGTPTGKNIQYF.

The V call is TRBV6-5, the J call TRBJ2-1; no DNA is available, so the TRBD2 call from TCRdb remains unchecked. The CDR3 covers 17 residues. Germline assignment: CDR1 MNHEY and CDR2 SVGAGI. The CDR3 is CASSYSLAGGEKNEQFF.

The chain couples TRBV7-2 to TRBJ2-1; absent DNA, TCRdb's TRBD1 call cannot be checked. Germline V gene sequence: CDR1 SGHTA, CDR2 FQGNSA. The CDR3 extends over 15 amino acids. This CDR3 reads CASTLSAGGYNEQFF.

The V and J genes are TRBV20-1 and TRBJ2-3. The germline gives CDR1 DFQATT, CDR2 SNEGSKA (reference sequence). CDR3 length: 13 residues. The CDR3 sequence: CSARVSGTDTQYF.

The chain has TRBV20-1 and TRBJ1-6. Looked up from germline, CDR1 is DFQATT and CDR2 is SNEGSKA (reference sequence). The CDR3 covers 16 residues. The CDR3 spells CSAIRTSFQFGGPLHF.

V is TRBV4-3 and J is TRBJ1-6; TCRdb gives TRBD1 as the D gene, but with no DNA this cannot be confirmed. Germline CDR1 LGHNA, CDR2 YSLEER. The CDR3 spans 15 residues. CDR3 loop: CASSQLTGNNSPLHF.

V is TRBV11-2 and J is TRBJ2-3. Germline V gene data show CDR1 as SGHAT and CDR2 as FQNNGV. The CDR3 totals 14 residues. CDR3 amino acids: CASSLDWRTDTQYF.

The chain has TRBV5-5 and TRBJ2-2. The CDR3 runs 13 residues. Germline values: CDR1 SGHKS, CDR2 YYEKEE (reference sequence). The CDR3 protein is CASSFVIAGELFF.

V gene TRBV28 combines with J gene TRBJ2-1; TCRdb proposes TRBD1, but this gene call is untestable without DNA. The CDR3 has 14 residues. Per germline, CDR1 MDHEN and CDR2 SYDVKM. The CDR3 here is CASSLWGGSNEQFF.

The chain links TRBV20-1 to TRBJ2-7; the D call of TRBD1 rests on TCRdb alone, since no DNA is present to check it. Germline CDR1 DFQATT, CDR2 SNEGSKA (reference sequence). The CDR3 loop spans 15 amino acids. The CDR3 loop reads CSARDGSGGAVGQYF.

V usage is TRBV3-1 and J usage is TRBJ1-2; the TCRdb call, TRBD1, lacks DNA for checking. The CDR3 extends over 13 amino acids. CDR1 and CDR2 from the germline V gene are LGHDT and YNNKEL (reference sequence). The CDR3: CASIGGPNYGYTF.

The chain links TRBV3-1 to TRBJ1-1. Germline V lookup: CDR1 LGHDT, CDR2 YNNKEL (reference sequence). The CDR3 consists of 14 residues. CDR3: CASSQDAGNAEAFF.

The chain is built from TRBV15 and TRBJ2-1; TCRdb names TRBD2, which stays unverified in the absence of DNA. Germline assignment: CDR1 LNHNV and CDR2 YYDKDF (reference sequence). The length of the CDR3 is 16 residues. The CDR3 is CATSRALPGPGAEQFF. The full variable domain, rest sourced from reference TRBV15 and TRBJ2-1, is DAMVIQNPRYQVTQFGKPVTLSCSQTLNHNVMYWYQQKSSQAPKLLFHYYDKDFNNEADTPDNFQSRRPNTSFCFLDIRSPGLGDTAMYLCATSRALPGPGAEQFFGPGTRLTVL.

CDR3: CASSTGLAGADTQYF. The rearrangement links TRBV7-2 to TRBJ2-3; TCRdb names TRBD2, which stays unverified in the absence of DNA. This CDR3 contains 15 residues. The germline V gene encodes CDR1 SGHTA and CDR2 FQGNSA.

The rearrangement links TRBV9 to TRBJ2-5; the D call of TRBD1 rests on TCRdb alone, since no DNA is present to check it. Germline-derived CDR1 and CDR2 are SGDLS and YYNGEE. The CDR3 consists of 16 residues. The CDR3 spells CASSVGTGIDLETQYF.

The chain has TRBV24-1 and TRBJ2-6. This CDR3 comprises 13 residues. CDR1 is KGHDR, CDR2 SFDVKD, per germline. The CDR3 sequence is CATSDSGANVLTF.

The genes are TRBV7-8 and TRBJ2-1; no DNA is available, so the TRBD1 call from TCRdb remains unchecked. CDR3 length: 15 amino acids. CDR1 SGHVS and CDR2 FQNEAQ come from the germline V gene. The CDR3 is CASSPGEGAYNEQFF.

The chain joins TRBV30 to TRBJ1-2; the D gene TCRdb calls, TRBD1, cannot be checked with no DNA. The germline gives CDR1 GTSNPN, CDR2 SVGIG (reference sequence). CDR3 length: 11 residues. CDR3 sequence: CATQGAWGYTF.

The chain carries TRBV6-2 or TRBV6-3 and TRBJ2-1; with no DNA, the TCRdb D assignment of TRBD1 cannot be verified. This CDR3 has 13 amino acids. From germline, CDR1 is MNHEY and CDR2 SVGEGT. CDR3 sequence reads: CASSYPGGNEQFF.

The rearrangement uses TRBV7-9 and TRBJ1-2. Germline CDR1 reads SEHNR; CDR2 reads FQNEAQ (reference sequence). The CDR3 runs to 12 residues. This CDR3 is CASSSYQEGYTF.

The chain is built from TRBV20-1 and TRBJ1-1; TCRdb's D gene call, TRBD1, goes unchecked for lack of DNA. Germline V gene sequence: CDR1 DFQATT, CDR2 SNEGSKA (reference sequence). The CDR3 contains 14 residues. This CDR3 is CSARDRQGSAEAFF.

The J gene is TRBJ2-5, the V gene TRBV9; TCRdb outputs TRBD2, but without DNA this stays unchecked. CDR3 length: 13 residues. Germline V gene lookup returns CDR1 SGDLS and CDR2 YYNGEE. The CDR3: CASSGRAPETQYF.